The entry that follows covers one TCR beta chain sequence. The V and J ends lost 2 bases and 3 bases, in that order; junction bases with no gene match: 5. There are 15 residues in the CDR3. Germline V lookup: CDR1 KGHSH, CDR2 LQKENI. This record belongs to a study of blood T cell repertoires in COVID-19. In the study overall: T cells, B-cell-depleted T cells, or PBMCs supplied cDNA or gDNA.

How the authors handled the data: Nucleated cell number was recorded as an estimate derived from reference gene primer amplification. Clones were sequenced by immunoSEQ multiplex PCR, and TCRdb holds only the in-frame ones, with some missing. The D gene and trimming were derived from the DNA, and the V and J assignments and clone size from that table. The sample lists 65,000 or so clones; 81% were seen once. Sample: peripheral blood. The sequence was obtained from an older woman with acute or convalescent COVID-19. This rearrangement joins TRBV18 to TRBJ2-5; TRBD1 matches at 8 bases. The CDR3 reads CASSPLTGVEETQYF. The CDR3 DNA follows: TGTGCCAGCTCACCATTGACAGGGGTAGAAGAGACCCAGTACTTC. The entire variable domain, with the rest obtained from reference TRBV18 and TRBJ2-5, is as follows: NAGVMQNPRHLVRRRGQEARLRCSPMKGHSHVYWYRQLPEEGLKFMVYLQKENIIDESGMPKERFSAEFPKEGPSILRIQQVVRGDSAAYFCASSPLTGVEETQYFGPGTRLLVL.